Listed below are T cell receptor beta chains from one sample, sequenced in a study of memory CD4+ T cells and cytomegalovirus serostatus. Some clones are missing from TCRdb's copy, which holds only in-frame ones; the method was immunoSEQ multiplex PCR. The profile shows around 63,000 clones, 76% of them singletons. Sequencing used memory CD4+ T cells from blood. These receptor sequences come from an adult in good health and CMV-seropositive. The CDR3 runs from the conserved cysteine through the conserved F or W. A D gene is named only where the DNA matches it firmly. The size of a clone is reported for some rows only, either as once, few or many, or as a class for expanded clones.

d_gene: .
v_gene: TRBV6-5
j_gene: TRBJ1-2
len: 14
abundance: .
CDR3nt: TGTGCCAGCGGGGTGGGGGTCGGGGGCTATGGCTACACCTTC
CDR3aa: CASGVGVGGYGYTF

d_gene: TRBD2
v_gene: TRBV27
j_gene: TRBJ2-3
len: 17
abundance: .
CDR3nt: TGTGCCAGCAGTCCATCGGGACTAGCGGCATGGGGAGATACGCAGTATTTT
CDR3aa: CASSPSGLAAWGDTQYF

d_gene: TRBD2
v_gene: TRBV5-4
j_gene: TRBJ2-7
len: 14
abundance: .
CDR3nt: TGTGCCAGCAGCTTGATAGCGGGGGGATACGAGCAGTACTTC
CDR3aa: CASSLIAGGYEQYF

d_gene: .
v_gene: TRBV6-5
j_gene: TRBJ1-1
len: 16
abundance: .
CDR3nt: TGTGCCAGCAGTTACTCCTCTGGAGGCCGGAACACTGAAGCTTTCTTT
CDR3aa: CASSYSSGGRNTEAFF

d_gene: TRBD1
v_gene: TRBV6-6
j_gene: TRBJ1-5
len: 14
abundance: .
CDR3nt: TGTGCCAGCGGAAAGGGGGCGGGCAATCAGCCCCAGCATTTT
CDR3aa: CASGKGAGNQPQHF

d_gene: .
v_gene: TRBV4-1
j_gene: TRBJ2-1
len: 13
abundance: .
CDR3nt: TGCGCCAGCAGACCCACAGGGAATGATGAGCAGTTCTTC
CDR3aa: CASRPTGNDEQFF

d_gene: TRBD1
v_gene: TRBV7-2
j_gene: TRBJ1-5
len: 18
abundance: .
CDR3nt: TGTGCCAGCAGCCCTCCGGACAGGGGGCGGTGGGCCGATCAGCCCCAGCATTTT
CDR3aa: CASSPPDRGRWADQPQHF

d_gene: TRBD1
v_gene: TRBV9
j_gene: TRBJ2-2
len: 17
abundance: .
CDR3nt: TGTGCCAGCAGCGTAGCCCCGGACAGGCTTTACACCGGGGAGCTGTTTTTT
CDR3aa: CASSVAPDRLYTGELFF

d_gene: TRBD1
v_gene: TRBV28
j_gene: TRBJ2-7
len: 14
abundance: .
CDR3nt: TGTGCCAGCAGTGTCCGAGGGGGCGCGGGTGAGCAGTACTTC
CDR3aa: CASSVRGGAGEQYF

d_gene: .
v_gene: TRBV5-1
j_gene: TRBJ2-3
len: 15
abundance: few
CDR3nt: TGCGCCAGCAGCTTGGTGGGAGGCCGGGGAGATACGCAGTATTTT
CDR3aa: CASSLVGGRGDTQYF

d_gene: .
v_gene: TRBV14
j_gene: TRBJ1-3
len: 14
abundance: few
CDR3nt: TGTGCCAGCAGCCAAGCAGGGGTCGGAAACACCATATATTTT
CDR3aa: CASSQAGVGNTIYF